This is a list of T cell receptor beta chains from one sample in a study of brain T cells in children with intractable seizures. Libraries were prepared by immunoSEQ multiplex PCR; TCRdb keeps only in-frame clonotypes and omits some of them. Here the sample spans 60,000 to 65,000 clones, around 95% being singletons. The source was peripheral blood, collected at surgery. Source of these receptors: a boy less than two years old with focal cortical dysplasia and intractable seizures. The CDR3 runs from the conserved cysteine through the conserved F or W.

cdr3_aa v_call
CASSIGHTNTGELFF TRBV19
CASSVGGTRYRQETQYF TRBV9
CASTSGAEAFF TRBV19
CAISESRYSGDRRTEAFF TRBV10-3
CASSTSGQGLYNSPLHF TRBV28
CASTPVRARAREQYF TRBV2
CASSLAGQVDGYTF TRBV7-9
CASSQDVGGGDQETQYF TRBV4-1
CASSAYDTGELFF TRBV9
CASSLGVSTRNTGELFF TRBV7-9
CASSLTGGSYEQYF TRBV27
CASSQEAGSYEQYF TRBV3-1/TRBV3-2
CASSLSGPYEQYF TRBV12-3/TRBV12-4
CASSQVASGGYEQYF TRBV3-1/TRBV3-2
CASSFGGRRKTGELFF TRBV7-6
CASSQAGDYGYTF TRBV3-1/TRBV3-2
CASSLTGPTGELFF TRBV5-6
CASSDRRDTTLFGQYF TRBV5-4
CASSQDEGRGSTDTQYF TRBV4-2
CASSRGQVAYNEQFF TRBV6-5
CASSYVRGKQYF TRBV6-5
CASSSSSRESGNTIYF TRBV27
CASSPRTGYFPQPQHF TRBV28
CAISGGGASGNTIYF TRBV10-3
CASSQRILPPPTDTQYF TRBV4-1
CASRIQGTGANVLTF TRBV6-5
CAISEEGDATYTF TRBV10-3
CASSQNRPPYSNQPQHF TRBV14